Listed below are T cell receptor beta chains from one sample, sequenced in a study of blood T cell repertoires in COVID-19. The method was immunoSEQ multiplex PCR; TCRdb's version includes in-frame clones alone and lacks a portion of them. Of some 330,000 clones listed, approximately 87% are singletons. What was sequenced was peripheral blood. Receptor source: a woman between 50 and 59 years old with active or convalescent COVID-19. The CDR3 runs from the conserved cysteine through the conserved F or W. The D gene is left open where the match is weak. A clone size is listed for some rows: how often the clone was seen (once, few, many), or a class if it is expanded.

CDR3aa: CASSYSGDYNEQFF; CDR3nt: TGTGCCAGCAGTTATAGCGGGGACTACAATGAGCAGTTCTTC; abundance: .; d_gene: TRBD2; v_gene: TRBV6-2/TRBV6-3; j_gene: TRBJ2-1
CDR3aa: CATSRDGLATGGGYGYTF; CDR3nt: TGTGCCACCAGCAGAGATGGACTGGCCACAGGGGGCGGCTATGGCTACACCTTC; abundance: .; d_gene: TRBD1; v_gene: TRBV15; j_gene: TRBJ1-2
CDR3aa: CASSSGRGVGQETQYF; CDR3nt: TGTGCCAGCAGCTCCGGACGGGGGGTGGGTCAAGAGACCCAGTACTTC; abundance: .; d_gene: TRBD2; v_gene: TRBV7-8; j_gene: TRBJ2-5
CDR3aa: CASSDQGTSTNEQFF; CDR3nt: TGCGCCAGCAGCGATCAGGGGACCTCCACCAATGAGCAGTTCTTC; abundance: .; d_gene: .; v_gene: TRBV5-1; j_gene: TRBJ2-1
CDR3aa: CASSRGLAGYEQYF; CDR3nt: TGTGCCAGCAGTCGAGGACTAGCCGGCTACGAGCAGTACTTC; abundance: once; d_gene: TRBD2; v_gene: TRBV2; j_gene: TRBJ2-7
CDR3aa: CASSPRTGREQYF; CDR3nt: TGTGCCAGCAGCCCTAGGACAGGTAGGGAGCAGTACTTC; abundance: .; d_gene: TRBD1; v_gene: TRBV5-4; j_gene: TRBJ2-7
CDR3aa: CSVKALNTEAFF; CDR3nt: TGCAGCGTTAAAGCCTTGAACACTGAAGCTTTCTTT; abundance: .; d_gene: .; v_gene: TRBV29-1; j_gene: TRBJ1-1
CDR3aa: CASSPADAHSNQPQHF; CDR3nt: TGTGCCAGCTCACCCGCGGATGCCCACAGCAATCAGCCCCAGCATTTT; abundance: few; d_gene: .; v_gene: TRBV18; j_gene: TRBJ1-5
CDR3aa: CASSLQGENSPLHF; CDR3nt: TGTGCCAGCAGCTTACAGGGGGAAAATTCACCCCTCCACTTT; abundance: few; d_gene: TRBD1; v_gene: TRBV7-9; j_gene: TRBJ1-6
CDR3aa: CASSLGLRGGPETQYF; CDR3nt: TGTGCCAGCAGCTTAGGGCTCCGGGGGGGCCCAGAGACCCAGTACTTC; abundance: .; d_gene: TRBD2; v_gene: TRBV11-2; j_gene: TRBJ2-5
CDR3aa: CASSSRGSGNTIYF; CDR3nt: TGTGCCAGTTCCTCCAGGGGCTCTGGAAACACCATATATTTT; abundance: .; d_gene: .; v_gene: TRBV19; j_gene: TRBJ1-3
CDR3aa: CASSLWVAGDRTDTQYF; CDR3nt: TGCGCCAGCAGCTTGTGGGTAGCGGGAGATCGCACAGATACGCAGTATTTT; abundance: .; d_gene: TRBD2; v_gene: TRBV5-1; j_gene: TRBJ2-3
CDR3aa: CSGLEYSGNTIYF; CDR3nt: TGCAGCGGCCTAGAGTACTCTGGAAACACCATATATTTT; abundance: .; d_gene: .; v_gene: TRBV29-1; j_gene: TRBJ1-3
CDR3aa: CASSPNRGQGNSPLHF; CDR3nt: TGTGCCAGCAGCCCAAACAGGGGGCAGGGTAATTCACCCCTCCACTTT; abundance: .; d_gene: TRBD1; v_gene: TRBV9; j_gene: TRBJ1-6
CDR3aa: CASSHGSWGWGTEAFF; CDR3nt: TGTGCCAGCAGCCATGGGAGTTGGGGATGGGGCACTGAAGCTTTCTTT; abundance: .; d_gene: .; v_gene: TRBV14; j_gene: TRBJ1-1
CDR3aa: CASSLAGAYNEQFF; CDR3nt: TGTGCCAGCAGCTTAGCGGGGGCCTACAATGAGCAGTTCTTC; abundance: .; d_gene: .; v_gene: TRBV11-2; j_gene: TRBJ2-1
CDR3aa: CASSPTASTDTQYF; CDR3nt: TGTGCCAGCAGCCCGACAGCTAGCACAGATACGCAGTATTTT; abundance: .; d_gene: .; v_gene: TRBV2; j_gene: TRBJ2-3
CDR3aa: CASSLGGRGPPEQYF; CDR3nt: TGTGCCAGCAGCTTAGGTGGCAGGGGGCCTCCCGAGCAGTACTTC; abundance: .; d_gene: TRBD1; v_gene: TRBV11-1; j_gene: TRBJ2-7
CDR3aa: CAISSLGLTSSGELFF; CDR3nt: TGTGCCATCAGTTCCCTAGGCCTTACTAGTTCCGGGGAGCTGTTTTTT; abundance: .; d_gene: .; v_gene: TRBV10-3; j_gene: TRBJ2-2
CDR3aa: CATRTGNTEAFF; CDR3nt: TGTGCCACTCGGACAGGGAACACTGAAGCTTTCTTT; abundance: .; d_gene: TRBD1; v_gene: TRBV6-5; j_gene: TRBJ1-1
CDR3aa: CASSPGLAGGVEQYF; CDR3nt: TGTGCCAGCAGCCCCGGACTAGCGGGAGGGGTTGAGCAGTACTTC; abundance: .; d_gene: TRBD2; v_gene: TRBV7-2; j_gene: TRBJ2-7
CDR3aa: CASSIAWDRGRETQYF; CDR3nt: TGTGCCAGTAGTATAGCCTGGGACAGGGGGCGGGAGACCCAGTACTTC; abundance: .; d_gene: TRBD1; v_gene: TRBV19; j_gene: TRBJ2-5
CDR3aa: CASSSGRGLSNEQFF; CDR3nt: TGTGCCAGCAGCTCCGGGCGGGGGCTTTCCAATGAGCAGTTCTTC; abundance: .; d_gene: .; v_gene: TRBV5-4; j_gene: TRBJ2-1
CDR3aa: CASSQAPSGRSDTQYF; CDR3nt: TGTGCCAGCAGCCAAGCCCCTAGCGGGAGGTCAGATACGCAGTATTTT; abundance: .; d_gene: TRBD2; v_gene: TRBV9; j_gene: TRBJ2-3
CDR3aa: CASSQDLTSGGAMQYF; CDR3nt: TGTGCCAGCAGCCAAGATCTGACTAGCGGGGGGGCGATGCAGTACTTC; abundance: .; d_gene: TRBD2; v_gene: TRBV4-2; j_gene: TRBJ2-7
CDR3aa: CASSLFQGSFWGHEQYF; CDR3nt: TGTGCCAGCAGCTTATTCCAGGGGAGCTTTTGGGGACACGAGCAGTACTTC; abundance: .; d_gene: .; v_gene: TRBV5-8; j_gene: TRBJ2-7
CDR3aa: CASSLFPYSGSSTDTQYF; CDR3nt: TGTGCCAGCAGTCTTTTTCCCTATAGCGGGAGCAGCACAGATACGCAGTATTTT; abundance: .; d_gene: TRBD2; v_gene: TRBV28; j_gene: TRBJ2-3
CDR3aa: CSVGSPSGTNEQFF; CDR3nt: TGCAGCGTTGGGTCCCCAAGCGGGACCAATGAGCAGTTCTTC; abundance: .; d_gene: TRBD2; v_gene: TRBV29-1; j_gene: TRBJ2-1
CDR3aa: CASSIDNEGRVNNSPLHF; CDR3nt: TGTGCCAGTAGTATAGATAATGAAGGCAGGGTGAATAATTCACCCCTCCACTTT; abundance: .; d_gene: .; v_gene: TRBV19; j_gene: TRBJ1-6
CDR3aa: CASSQDPRLGGYTF; CDR3nt: TGTGCCAGCAGCCAAGACCCTCGGCTGGGCGGCTACACCTTC; abundance: few; d_gene: .; v_gene: TRBV3-1/TRBV3-2; j_gene: TRBJ1-2
CDR3aa: CATSGPSGEGETQYF; CDR3nt: TGTGCCACCAGCGGCCCTAGCGGGGAGGGAGAGACCCAGTACTTC; abundance: .; d_gene: TRBD2; v_gene: TRBV15; j_gene: TRBJ2-5
CDR3aa: CASSQGANTEAFF; CDR3nt: TGCGCCAGCAGCCAAGGGGCCAACACTGAAGCTTTCTTT; abundance: .; d_gene: .; v_gene: TRBV4-1; j_gene: TRBJ1-1
CDR3aa: CASSVEGQGRSYTF; CDR3nt: TGTGCCAGCAGCGTAGAGGGACAGGGGCGAAGCTACACCTTC; abundance: .; d_gene: TRBD1; v_gene: TRBV9; j_gene: TRBJ1-2
CDR3aa: CASSLGTGGEPQHF; CDR3nt: TGTGCCAGCAGCCTCGGGACGGGGGGAGAGCCCCAGCATTTT; abundance: .; d_gene: .; v_gene: TRBV28; j_gene: TRBJ1-5
CDR3aa: CASSQVGLAEQFF; CDR3nt: TGTGCCAGCAGCCAAGTAGGGCTAGCCGAGCAGTTCTTC; abundance: .; d_gene: .; v_gene: TRBV3-1/TRBV3-2; j_gene: TRBJ2-1
CDR3aa: CASSPGGYSNQPQHF; CDR3nt: TGTGCCAGCTCACCTGGCGGCTATAGCAATCAGCCCCAGCATTTT; abundance: .; d_gene: .; v_gene: TRBV18; j_gene: TRBJ1-5
CDR3aa: CASRLREASTYEQYF; CDR3nt: TGTGCCAGCAGGTTAAGAGAGGCCTCGACCTACGAGCAGTACTTC; abundance: .; d_gene: .; v_gene: TRBV27; j_gene: TRBJ2-7
CDR3aa: CASSYQGAVGYTF; CDR3nt: TGTGCCAGCAGTTATCAGGGTGCAGTCGGCTACACCTTC; abundance: .; d_gene: .; v_gene: TRBV6-5; j_gene: TRBJ1-2
CDR3aa: CASSLTPIAGSPTGELFF; CDR3nt: TGTGCCAGCAGCTTAACGCCAATAGCGGGGTCACCTACCGGGGAGCTGTTTTTT; abundance: .; d_gene: TRBD2; v_gene: TRBV7-3; j_gene: TRBJ2-2
CDR3aa: CASGSSVGLTEAFF; CDR3nt: TGCGCCAGCGGGTCCAGCGTCGGTCTCACTGAAGCTTTCTTT; abundance: .; d_gene: .; v_gene: TRBV5-1; j_gene: TRBJ1-1
CDR3aa: CASSFSQARMVTF; CDR3nt: TGTGCCAGCAGCTTCTCACAGGCAAGAATGGTGACTTTT; abundance: .; d_gene: .; v_gene: TRBV7-9; j_gene: TRBJ1-3
CDR3aa: CASTQRPDSLSYEQYF; CDR3nt: TGTGCCAGCACCCAACGGCCCGACTCCCTCTCCTACGAGCAGTACTTC; abundance: .; d_gene: .; v_gene: TRBV5-5; j_gene: TRBJ2-7
CDR3aa: CASSFTAGTGNTIYF; CDR3nt: TGTGCCAGCAGTTTTACTGCAGGGACTGGAAACACCATATATTTT; abundance: once; d_gene: .; v_gene: TRBV6-5; j_gene: TRBJ1-3
CDR3aa: CASSSYGGVVNQPQHF; CDR3nt: TGTGCCAGCAGCAGCTACGGGGGGGTGGTGAATCAGCCCCAGCATTTT; abundance: .; d_gene: .; v_gene: TRBV5-5; j_gene: TRBJ1-5
CDR3aa: CASSTQLAGFSYEQYF; CDR3nt: TGTGCCAGCAGTACACAACTAGCGGGGTTCTCCTACGAGCAGTACTTC; abundance: .; d_gene: TRBD2; v_gene: TRBV2; j_gene: TRBJ2-7
CDR3aa: CASSGDQGRLTEAFF; CDR3nt: TGTGCCAGCTCAGGGGATCAGGGGCGTCTAACTGAAGCTTTCTTT; abundance: .; d_gene: .; v_gene: TRBV18; j_gene: TRBJ1-1
CDR3aa: CATGRTGTENYGYTF; CDR3nt: TGTGCCACAGGGAGAACCGGGACAGAAAATTATGGCTACACCTTC; abundance: .; d_gene: TRBD1; v_gene: TRBV10-3; j_gene: TRBJ1-2
CDR3aa: CASSWGDLNYGYTF; CDR3nt: TGTGCCAGCAGTTGGGGCGACCTAAACTATGGCTACACCTTC; abundance: .; d_gene: .; v_gene: TRBV7-9; j_gene: TRBJ1-2
CDR3aa: CAISDPESTPVLGLDQPQHF; CDR3nt: TGTGCCATCAGTGACCCCGAATCCACCCCAGTGTTGGGGCTTGATCAGCCCCAGCATTTT; abundance: .; d_gene: .; v_gene: TRBV10-3; j_gene: TRBJ1-5
CDR3aa: CASSLGDRGLRLFF; CDR3nt: TGTGCCAGCAGCTTAGGGGACAGGGGTTTGCGGTTGTTTTTT; abundance: .; d_gene: TRBD1; v_gene: TRBV7-9; j_gene: TRBJ1-4
CDR3aa: CASSLWGTGPGQPQHF; CDR3nt: TGTGCCAGCAGCTTGTGGGGGACAGGGCCAGGACAGCCCCAGCATTTT; abundance: .; d_gene: TRBD1; v_gene: TRBV7-2; j_gene: TRBJ1-5
CDR3aa: CASTRRGGLFGTDTQYF; CDR3nt: TGTGCCAGCACCCGGCGGGGGGGCCTTTTTGGCACAGATACGCAGTATTTT; abundance: .; d_gene: TRBD2; v_gene: TRBV27; j_gene: TRBJ2-3
CDR3aa: CAISENGLAGGNEQFF; CDR3nt: TGTGCCATCAGTGAGAATGGACTAGCGGGAGGTAATGAGCAGTTCTTC; abundance: .; d_gene: TRBD2; v_gene: TRBV10-3; j_gene: TRBJ2-1
CDR3aa: CSASMGGYFGYTF; CDR3nt: TGCAGTGCTAGTATGGGAGGATATTTTGGCTACACCTTC; abundance: .; d_gene: .; v_gene: TRBV20-1; j_gene: TRBJ1-2
CDR3aa: CASSPLTSGAYNEQFF; CDR3nt: TGTGCCAGCAGTCCCCTTACTAGCGGGGCCTACAATGAGCAGTTCTTC; abundance: .; d_gene: TRBD2; v_gene: TRBV28; j_gene: TRBJ2-1
CDR3aa: CASSLGGGINEQYF; CDR3nt: TGTGCCAGCAGTTTAGGGGGAGGTATCAACGAGCAGTACTTC; abundance: .; d_gene: .; v_gene: TRBV28; j_gene: TRBJ2-7